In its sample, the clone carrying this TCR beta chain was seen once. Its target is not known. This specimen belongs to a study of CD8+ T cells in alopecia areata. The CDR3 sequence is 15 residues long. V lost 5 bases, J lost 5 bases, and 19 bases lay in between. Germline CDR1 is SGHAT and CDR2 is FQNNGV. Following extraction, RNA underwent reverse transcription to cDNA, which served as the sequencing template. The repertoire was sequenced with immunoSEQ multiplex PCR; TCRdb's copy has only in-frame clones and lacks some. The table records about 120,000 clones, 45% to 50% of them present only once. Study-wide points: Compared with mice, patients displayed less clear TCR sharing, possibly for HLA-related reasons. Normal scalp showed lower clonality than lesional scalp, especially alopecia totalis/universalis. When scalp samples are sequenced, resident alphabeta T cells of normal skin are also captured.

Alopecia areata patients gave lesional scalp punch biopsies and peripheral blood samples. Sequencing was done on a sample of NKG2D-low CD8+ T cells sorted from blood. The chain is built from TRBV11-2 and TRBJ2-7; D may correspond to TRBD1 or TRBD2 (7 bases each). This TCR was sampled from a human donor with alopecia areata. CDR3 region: CASSGLLQGRDEQYF. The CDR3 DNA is TGTGCCAGCAGCGGATTACTACAGGGGAGGGACGAGCAGTACTTC.